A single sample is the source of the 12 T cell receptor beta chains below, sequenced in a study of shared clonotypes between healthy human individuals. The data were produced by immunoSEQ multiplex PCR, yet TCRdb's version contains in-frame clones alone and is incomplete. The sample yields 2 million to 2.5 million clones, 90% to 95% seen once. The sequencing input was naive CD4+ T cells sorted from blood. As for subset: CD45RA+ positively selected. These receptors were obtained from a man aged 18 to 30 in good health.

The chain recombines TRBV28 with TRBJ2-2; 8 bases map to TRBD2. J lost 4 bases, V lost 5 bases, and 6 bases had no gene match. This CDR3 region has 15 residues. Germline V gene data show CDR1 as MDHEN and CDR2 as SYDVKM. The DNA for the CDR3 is TGTGCCAGCAGTCACGGGGGGGCGGGCACCGGGGAGCTGTTTTTT. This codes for CASSHGGAGTGELFF.

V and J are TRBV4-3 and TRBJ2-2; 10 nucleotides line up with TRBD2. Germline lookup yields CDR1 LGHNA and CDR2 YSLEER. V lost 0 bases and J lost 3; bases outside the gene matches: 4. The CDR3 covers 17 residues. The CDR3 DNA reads TGCGCCAGCAGCCAAGACCTAGCGGGAGTACACACCGGGGAGCTGTTTTTT. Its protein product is CASSQDLAGVHTGELFF.

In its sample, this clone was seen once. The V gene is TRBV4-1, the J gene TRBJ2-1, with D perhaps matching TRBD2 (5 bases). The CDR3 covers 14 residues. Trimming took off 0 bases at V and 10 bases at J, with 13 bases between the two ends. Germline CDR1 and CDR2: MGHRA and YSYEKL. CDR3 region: CASSQDRLAGEQFF. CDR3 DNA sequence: TGCGCCAGCAGCCAAGATAGGCTAGCTGGCGAGCAGTTCTTC.

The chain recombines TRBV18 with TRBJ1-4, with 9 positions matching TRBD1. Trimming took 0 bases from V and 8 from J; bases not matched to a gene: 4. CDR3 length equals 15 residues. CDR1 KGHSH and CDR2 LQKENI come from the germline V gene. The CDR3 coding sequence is TGTGCCAGCTCACCACCAGGGACAGGGCGGGAAAAACTGTTTTTT. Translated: CASSPPGTGREKLFF.

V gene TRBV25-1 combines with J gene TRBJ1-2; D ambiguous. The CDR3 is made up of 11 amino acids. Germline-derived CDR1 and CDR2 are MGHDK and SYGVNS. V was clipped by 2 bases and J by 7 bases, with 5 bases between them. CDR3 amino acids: CASSEEIGYTF. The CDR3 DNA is TGTGCCAGCAGTGAAGAAATTGGCTACACCTTC.

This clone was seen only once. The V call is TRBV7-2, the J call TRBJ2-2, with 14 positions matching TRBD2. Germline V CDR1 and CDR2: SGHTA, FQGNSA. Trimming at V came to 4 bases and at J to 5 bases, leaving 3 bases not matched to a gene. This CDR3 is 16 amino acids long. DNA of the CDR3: TGTGCCAGCAGCTCGGGACTAGCGGGAGAGACCGGGGAGCTGTTTTTT. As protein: CASSSGLAGETGELFF.

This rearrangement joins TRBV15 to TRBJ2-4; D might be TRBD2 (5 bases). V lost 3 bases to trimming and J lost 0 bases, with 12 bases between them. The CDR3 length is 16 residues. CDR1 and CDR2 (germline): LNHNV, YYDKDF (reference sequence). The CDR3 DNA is TGTGCCACCAGCAGGCCCTTGAGGGCAGCCAAAAACATTCAGTACTTC. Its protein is CATSRPLRAAKNIQYF.

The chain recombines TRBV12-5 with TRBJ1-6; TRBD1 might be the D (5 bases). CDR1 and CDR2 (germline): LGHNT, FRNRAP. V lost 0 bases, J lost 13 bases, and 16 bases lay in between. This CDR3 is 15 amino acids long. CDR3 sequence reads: CASGLVNKEKGPLHF. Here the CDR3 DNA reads TGTGCTAGTGGTTTGGTAAACAAGGAAAAGGGGCCCCTCCACTTT.

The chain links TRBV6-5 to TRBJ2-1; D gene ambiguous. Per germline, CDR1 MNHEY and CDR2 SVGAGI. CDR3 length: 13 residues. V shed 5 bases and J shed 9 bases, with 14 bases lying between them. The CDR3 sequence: CASSQPSGSEQFF. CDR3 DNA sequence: TGTGCCAGCAGTCAACCCTCTGGTAGTGAGCAGTTCTTC.

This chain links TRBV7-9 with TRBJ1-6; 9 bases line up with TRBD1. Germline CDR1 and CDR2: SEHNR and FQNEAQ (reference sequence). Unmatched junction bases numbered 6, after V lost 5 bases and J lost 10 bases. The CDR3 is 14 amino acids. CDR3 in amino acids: CASSTTGGRSPLHF. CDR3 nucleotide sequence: TGTGCCAGCAGCACCACAGGGGGCCGGTCACCCCTCCACTTT. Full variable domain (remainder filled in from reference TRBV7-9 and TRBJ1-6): DTGVSQNPRHKITKRGQNVTFRCDPISEHNRLYWYRQTLGQGPEFLTYFQNEAQLEKSRLLSDRFSAERPKGSFSTLEIQRTEQGDSAMYLCASSTTGGRSPLHFGNGTRLTVT.

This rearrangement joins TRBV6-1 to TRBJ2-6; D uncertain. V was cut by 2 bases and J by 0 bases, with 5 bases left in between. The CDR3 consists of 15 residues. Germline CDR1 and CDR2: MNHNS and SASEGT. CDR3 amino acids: CASSERPSGANVLTF. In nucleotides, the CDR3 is TGTGCCAGCAGTGAAAGGCCCTCTGGGGCCAACGTCCTGACTTTC.

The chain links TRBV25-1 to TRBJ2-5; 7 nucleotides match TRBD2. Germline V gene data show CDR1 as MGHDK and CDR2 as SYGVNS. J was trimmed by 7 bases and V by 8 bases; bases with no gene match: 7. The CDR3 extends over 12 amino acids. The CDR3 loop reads CASRFSGGTQYF. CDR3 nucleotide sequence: TGTGCCAGCCGTTTTTCGGGGGGGACCCAGTACTTC.